Shown below are 14 T cell receptor beta chains from a single sample sequenced in a study of CD8+CD57+ T cells in acquired aplastic anemia. Genomic DNA acted as the template from which TCR beta VDJ combination and CDR3 sequence profiling were carried out. TCRdb itself ran the reads through MiXCR, one entry per CDR3 protein. The sample has hundreds of thousands of distinct CDR3 sequences; about a third are singletons. Flow cytometry had shown expanded CD8+CD57+ cells in the patients chosen for sequencing. Sample: sorted CD4+, CD8+, or CD8+CD57+ T cells (not recorded which) from PBMCs. Receptors originate from a human donor with aplastic anemia.

This clonotype was detected ten times or more. The chain uses TRBV10-3 and TRBJ2-3; 15 positions agree with TRBD2. From germline, CDR1 is ENHRY and CDR2 SYGVKD. The CDR3 length is 16 residues. J was trimmed by 4 bases and V by 4 bases; bases with no gene match: 3. The DNA of the CDR3 is TGTGCCATCAGTGGGACTAGCGGGGGGGTGGCAGATACGCAGTATTTT. This gives the protein CAISGTSGGVADTQYF.

This clonotype was counted many times. The rearrangement links TRBV7-9 to TRBJ1-3, with D possibly TRBD1 on 5 matching bases. Between the trimmed V and J ends, which lost 9 bases and 2 bases, there was a span of 11 bases. Germline V CDR1 and CDR2: SEHNR, FQNEAQ (reference sequence). The CDR3 has 13 amino acids. DNA of the CDR3: TGTGCCAGTACGGACACGGCTGGAAACACCATATATTTT. It yields the protein CASTDTAGNTIYF.

The genes are TRBV7-9 and TRBJ1-4, with 9 bases lining up with TRBD1. Looked up from germline, CDR1 is SEHNR and CDR2 is FQNEAQ (reference sequence). Trimming removed 7 bases from V and 0 bases from J; junction bases left unmatched: 3. This CDR3 comprises 15 residues. CDR3 DNA: TGTGCCAGCACCCGACAGGGGGCAACTAATGAAAAACTGTTTTTT. It specifies CASTRQGATNEKLFF.

The CDR3 sequence is CAIGEETQYF. The CDR3 DNA follows: TGTGCCATCGGCGAGGAGACCCAGTACTTC. The V gene is TRBV10-3, the J gene TRBJ2-5; D unresolved. Trimming pared 8 bases from V and 5 bases from J, leaving 6 bases between. The CDR3 consists of 10 residues. Germline assignment: CDR1 ENHRY and CDR2 SYGVKD.

The chain joins TRBV5-1 to TRBJ1-1; D not certain. Trimming removed 0 bases at V and 4 bases at J, with 7 bases between. The CDR3 has 13 amino acids. Germline CDR1 and CDR2: SGHRS and YFSETQ. The CDR3 DNA is TGCGCCAGCAGCTTGGCACTGAGCACTGAAGCTTTCTTT. Amino acid sequence: CASSLALSTEAFF.

As DNA, the CDR3 is TGTGCCAGCAGCTTAACAGGGGGCAGGGAGGGACAGCCCCAGCATTTT. Protein: CASSLTGGREGQPQHF. J is TRBJ1-5 and V is TRBV11-1, with 9 nucleotides matching TRBD1. CDR3 length equals 16 residues. Trimming took 2 bases from V and 7 from J; bases not matched to a gene: 9. Germline CDR1 reads SGHAT; CDR2 reads FQDESV (reference sequence).

This clonotype was picked up many times. The chain carries TRBV7-2 and TRBJ2-7, with no clear D. This CDR3 contains 13 residues. Germline CDR1 reads SGHTA; CDR2 reads FQGNSA. The V gene lost 4 bases and the J gene lost 3 bases, with 10 bases spanning the gap. The CDR3 is CASSSYSVYEQYF. Here the CDR3 DNA reads TGTGCCAGCAGCTCATACTCGGTCTACGAGCAGTACTTC.

The chain combines TRBV5-1 with TRBJ1-2; 8 bases are shared with TRBD1. The CDR3 runs 14 residues. CDR1 SGHRS and CDR2 YFSETQ come from the germline V gene. The junction had 7 bases not matched to a gene; V was cut back by 4 bases and J by 5 bases. The DNA for the CDR3 is TGCGCCAGCAGCCCGGGACAGGTGGGATATGGCTACACCTTC. Translating gives CASSPGQVGYGYTF.

The V and J genes are TRBV12-3 or TRBV12-4 and TRBJ1-2; D is unresolved. V was trimmed by 5 bases and J by 7 bases, leaving 17 bases between them. The CDR3 loop spans 14 amino acids. CDR3 sequence reads: CASSLGGELGGYTF. The DNA of the CDR3 is TGTGCCAGCAGTCTAGGCGGGGAATTGGGTGGCTACACCTTC.

This clonotype was detected ten times or more. The chain is built from TRBV20-1 and TRBJ1-2; D remains ambiguous. V lost 2 bases and J 4 bases, leaving 8 bases between the germline ends. The CDR3 consists of 12 residues. The V gene's germline CDR1 is DFQATT and CDR2 SNEGSKA (reference sequence). DNA for the CDR3: TGCAGTGCTAGATCTGGCAGCTATGGCTACACCTTC. Amino acid sequence: CSARSGSYGYTF.

This clonotype was counted a few times. This rearrangement joins TRBV12-3 or TRBV12-4 to TRBJ1-1; the D is unclear. V was pared by 6 bases and J by 8 bases, with 16 bases between. The CDR3 runs to 13 residues. The CDR3: CASRPRTAGEAFF. CDR3 bases: TGTGCCAGCAGACCAAGGACGGCGGGGGAAGCTTTCTTT.

The chain joins TRBV19 to TRBJ1-2; D might be TRBD1 (6 bases). Looked up from germline, CDR1 is LNHDA and CDR2 is SQIVND (reference sequence). The V gene lost 10 bases and the J gene lost 4 bases, with 19 bases spanning the gap. CDR3 size: 14 residues. The CDR3 nucleotides are TGTGCCACAACGAGCGGGATAGGGGGCTATGGCTACACCTTC. This translates into CATTSGIGGYGYTF.

This clonotype was counted at least ten times. The J gene is TRBJ1-2, the V gene TRBV7-9; 9 bases fit TRBD1. This CDR3 is built from 15 residues. After removal of 5 bases from V and 2 bases from J, the junction contained 6 bases not matched to a gene. CDR1 and CDR2 (germline): SEHNR, FQNEAQ (reference sequence). In nucleotides, the CDR3 is TGTGCCAGCAGCCAATGGGACAGGGTAAACTATGGCTACACCTTC. Translation: CASSQWDRVNYGYTF.

In this sample, this clonotype turned up many times. This chain connects TRBV5-1 to TRBJ1-2; D remains unclear. Trimming stripped 1 base from V and 8 bases from J, with 15 bases between. CDR1 and CDR2 (germline): SGHRS, YFSETQ. The CDR3 has 14 amino acids. CDR3 loop: CASSLTEPKAGYTF. The CDR3 region has the DNA TGCGCCAGCAGCTTGACGGAACCTAAAGCAGGCTACACCTTC.